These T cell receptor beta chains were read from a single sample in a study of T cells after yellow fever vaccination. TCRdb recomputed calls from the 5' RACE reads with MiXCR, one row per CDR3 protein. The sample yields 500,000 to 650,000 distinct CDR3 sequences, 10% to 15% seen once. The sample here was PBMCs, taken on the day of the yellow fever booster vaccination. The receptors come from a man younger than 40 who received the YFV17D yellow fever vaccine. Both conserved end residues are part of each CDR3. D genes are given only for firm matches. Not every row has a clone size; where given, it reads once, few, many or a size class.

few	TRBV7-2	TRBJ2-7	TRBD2	CASSLSSGIPHEQYF	TGTGCCAGCAGCTTATCCAGCGGGATCCCCCACGAGCAGTACTTC
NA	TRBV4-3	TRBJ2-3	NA	CASSQGVMTFLTDTQYF	TGCGCCAGCAGCCAAGGTGTCATGACTTTCCTCACAGATACGCAGTATTTT
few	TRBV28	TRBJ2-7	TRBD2	CASSIPAGGVHEQYF	TGTGCCAGCAGTATTCCAGCGGGAGGGGTCCACGAGCAGTACTTC
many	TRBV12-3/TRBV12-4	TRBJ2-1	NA	CASSLVVTGEQFF	TGTGCCAGCAGTTTAGTTGTTACTGGTGAGCAGTTCTTC
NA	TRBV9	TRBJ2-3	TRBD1	CASSVAGQGTDTQYF	TGTGCCAGCAGCGTAGCCGGACAGGGGACAGATACGCAGTATTTT
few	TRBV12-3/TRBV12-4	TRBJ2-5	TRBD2	CASSSSGQTQYF	TGTGCCAGCAGTTCTAGCGGTCAGACCCAGTACTTC
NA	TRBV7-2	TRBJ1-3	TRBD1	CASSWTGAVGNTIYF	TGTGCCAGCAGTTGGACAGGGGCGGTTGGAAACACCATATATTTT
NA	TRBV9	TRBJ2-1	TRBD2	CASSVVASGRGGHEQFF	TGTGCCAGCAGCGTAGTGGCTAGCGGGAGAGGGGGTCATGAGCAGTTCTTC
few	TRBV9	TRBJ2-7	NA	CASSVAGASYEQYF	TGTGCCAGCAGCGTAGCAGGGGCGTCCTACGAGCAGTACTTC
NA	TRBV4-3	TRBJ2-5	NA	CASSQDAYGYETQYF	TGCGCCAGCAGCCAAGACGCGTACGGATACGAGACCCAGTACTTC
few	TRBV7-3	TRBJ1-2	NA	CASSSSRRWGYTF	TGTGCCAGCAGCTCCTCCAGGAGATGGGGCTACACCTTC
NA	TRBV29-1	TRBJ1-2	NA	CSVPQSGGRNYGYTF	TGCAGCGTCCCCCAATCCGGGGGACGGAACTATGGCTACACCTTC
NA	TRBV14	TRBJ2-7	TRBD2	CASSQGLAAGREYF	TGTGCCAGCAGCCAGGGACTAGCGGCCGGGAGGGAGTACTTC
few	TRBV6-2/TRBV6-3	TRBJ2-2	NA	CASSKPSGARPGELFF	TGTGCCAGCAGTAAACCCTCTGGAGCCAGACCCGGGGAGCTGTTTTTT
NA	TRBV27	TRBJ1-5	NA	CASSLSLDQPQHF	TGTGCCAGCAGTTTATCACTCGATCAGCCCCAGCATTTT
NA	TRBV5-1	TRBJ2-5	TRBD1	CASSKDRAETQYF	TGCGCCAGCAGCAAAGACAGGGCAGAGACCCAGTACTTC
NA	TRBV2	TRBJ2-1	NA	CARDRDEQFF	TGTGCCAGGGACCGGGATGAGCAGTTCTTC
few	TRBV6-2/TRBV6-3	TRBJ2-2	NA	CASRGLLTGELFF	TGTGCCAGCCGGGGGTTATTGACCGGGGAGCTGTTTTTT
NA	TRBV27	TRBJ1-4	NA	CASSLSVSREEKLFF	TGTGCCAGCAGTTTATCCGTCTCCAGAGAGGAAAAACTGTTTTTT
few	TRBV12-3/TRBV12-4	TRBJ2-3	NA	CASSPHNTDTQYF	TGTGCCAGCAGTCCCCATAACACAGATACGCAGTATTTT
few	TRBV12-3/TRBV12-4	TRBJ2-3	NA	CASSLYVGRTDTQYF	TGTGCCAGCAGTTTGTATGTGGGGCGCACAGATACGCAGTATTTT
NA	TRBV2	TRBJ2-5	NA	CASSDPGGDLETQYF	TGTGCCAGCAGTGACCCGGGGGGCGACTTAGAGACCCAGTACTTC
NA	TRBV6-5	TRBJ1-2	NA	CASSYSGEAYGYTF	TGTGCCAGCAGTTACTCGGGGGAGGCCTATGGCTACACCTTC
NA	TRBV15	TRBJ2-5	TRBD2	CATSRDLAGAGETQYF	TGTGCCACCAGCAGAGATCTAGCGGGAGCGGGGGAGACCCAGTACTTC
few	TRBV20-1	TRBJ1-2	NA	CSARDPTGNYGYTF	TGCAGTGCTAGAGATCCCACTGGGAACTATGGCTACACCTTC